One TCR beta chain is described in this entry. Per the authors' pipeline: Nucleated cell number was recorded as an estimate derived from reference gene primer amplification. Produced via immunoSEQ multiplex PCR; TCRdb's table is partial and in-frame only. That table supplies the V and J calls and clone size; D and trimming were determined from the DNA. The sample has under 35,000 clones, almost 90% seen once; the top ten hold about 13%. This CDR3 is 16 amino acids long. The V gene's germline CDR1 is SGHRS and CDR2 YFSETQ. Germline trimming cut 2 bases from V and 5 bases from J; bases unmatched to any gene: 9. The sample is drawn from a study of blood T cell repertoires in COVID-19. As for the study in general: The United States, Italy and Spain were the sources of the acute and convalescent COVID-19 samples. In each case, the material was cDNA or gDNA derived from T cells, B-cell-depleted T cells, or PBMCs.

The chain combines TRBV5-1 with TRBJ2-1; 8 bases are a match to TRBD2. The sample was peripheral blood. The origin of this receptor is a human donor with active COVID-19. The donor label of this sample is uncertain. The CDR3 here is CASSFLLRGVNNEQFF. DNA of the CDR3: TGCGCCAGCAGCTTCCTTTTGCGGGGGGTGAACAATGAGCAGTTCTTC. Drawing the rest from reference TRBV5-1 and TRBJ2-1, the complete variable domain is KAGVTQTPRYLIKTRGQQVTLSCSPISGHRSVSWYQQTPGQGLQFLFEYFSETQRNKGNFPGRFSGRQFSNSRSEMNVSTLELGDSALYLCASSFLLRGVNNEQFFGPGTRLTVL.